The subject of this entry is one T cell receptor beta chain. Its antigen remains unidentified. This CDR3 is 15 amino acids long. With V trimmed by 6 bases and J by 7 bases, 9 bases remained unmatched. Germline-derived CDR1 and CDR2 are MNHNS and SASEGT. These data belong to a study of OX40 agonist ivuxolimab in advanced cancers. Study-wide results and caveats: Patients with a partial response at 0.1-3.0 mg/kg had among the lowest clonal expansion.

Only in-frame clones appear in the TCRdb table, and some are missing; sequencing was by immunoSEQ multiplex PCR. The data contain about 72,000 clones, approximately 90% of them singletons. The sample here was CD4+ or CD8+ T cells sorted from blood, taken in a trial of the OX40 agonist ivuxolimab. This rearrangement joins TRBV6-1 to TRBJ2-2, with 9 bases aligning to TRBD1. The source of this sequence is an adult with an advanced solid tumor such as melanoma, head and neck, liver or kidney cancer. The CDR3 protein is CASRKQTGGSGELFF. CDR3 DNA sequence: TGTGCCAGCAGGAAACAAACAGGGGGCAGCGGGGAGCTGTTTTTT.